Each of the 9 T cell receptor beta chains below was sequenced from the same sample in a study of post-analysis software for immune sequencing data. Study results and limitations: When patients were compared with controls, four or five TRBV segments were more frequent, TRBV5-6, TRBV5-1 and TRBV20-1 among them.

Antigens for these TCRs are unknown. Presence of unique molecular identifiers characterized the TCR beta cDNA libraries. Using its own MiXCR run on the PCR reads, TCRdb lists one record per CDR3 protein. The profile shows fewer than 600,000 distinct CDR3 sequences, around 40% of them singletons. Sequenced sample: blood. These receptors came from a girl aged 5-17 years with multiple sclerosis.

The CDR3 nucleotides are TGCAGTGCTAGAAAAGGGGGAGAGTACGCTGAAGCTTTCTTT. Translated: CSARKGGEYAEAFF. This chain joins TRBV20-1 and TRBJ1-1; the D gene is possibly TRBD1 (6 bases). This CDR3 spans 14 amino acids. The V end was cut by 2 bases, the J end by 6 bases, with 16 bases between. The germline V gene encodes CDR1 DFQATT and CDR2 SNEGSKA (reference sequence).

V is TRBV7-9 and J is TRBJ2-5; D may be TRBD2 (5 bases). In germline, CDR1 is SEHNR, CDR2 FQNEAQ (reference sequence). Trimming cost V 5 bases and J 2 bases, with 15 bases left between them. This CDR3 is 15 amino acids long. The CDR3 sequence is CASSPQPGRQETQYF. The CDR3 nucleotides read TGTGCCAGCAGCCCCCAACCGGGGAGACAAGAGACCCAGTACTTC.

This clonotype has more than one count but fewer than ten. The V gene is TRBV12-3 or TRBV12-4, the J gene TRBJ2-7, with 11 bases identical to TRBD2. The CDR3 contains 18 residues. J gave up 0 bases and V 1 base, and 8 bases lay outside the gene matches. CDR3 residues: CASSLVAGLAASSYEQYF. DNA for the CDR3: TGTGCCAGCAGTTTAGTAGCGGGACTAGCGGCCAGCTCCTACGAGCAGTACTTC.

This clonotype came up a few times. This chain links TRBV20-1 with TRBJ2-7; 10 bases are shared with TRBD2. J gave up 3 bases and V 5 bases, and 4 bases lay outside the gene matches. This CDR3 has 13 amino acids. CDR1 is DFQATT, CDR2 SNEGSKA, per germline (reference sequence). CDR3 loop: CSASSGRVYEQYF. The CDR3 DNA reads TGCAGTGCTTCTAGCGGGAGAGTCTACGAGCAGTACTTC.

This chain connects TRBV20-1 to TRBJ2-3; D is uncertain. The CDR3 covers 12 residues. Germline CDR1 and CDR2: DFQATT and SNEGSKA (reference sequence). The DNA for the CDR3 is TGCAGCGATAGGTTAGAAAGGGATACGCAGTATTTT. Translation: CSDRLERDTQYF.

The rearrangement uses TRBV12-3 or TRBV12-4 and TRBJ2-1; 7 bases map to TRBD2. V gave up 8 bases and J gave up 5 bases; unmatched junction bases: 6. There are 13 residues in the CDR3. CDR3 loop: CASGGTTHNEQFF. CDR3 coding DNA: TGTGCCAGCGGGGGGACTACGCACAATGAGCAGTTCTTC.

The chain joins TRBV20-1 to TRBJ2-7, with D uncertain. Germline V gene sequence: CDR1 DFQATT, CDR2 SNEGSKA (reference sequence). V gave up 4 bases and J gave up 3 bases, with 10 bases separating them. The CDR3 runs 12 residues. This CDR3 reads CSAIDANYEQYF. The CDR3 DNA is TGCAGTGCTATAGACGCGAACTACGAGCAGTACTTC.

This rearrangement joins TRBV27 to TRBJ1-4; D is perhaps TRBD1 (6 bases). The CDR3 totals 13 residues. From germline, CDR1 is MNHEY and CDR2 SMNVEV (reference sequence). Trimming stripped 5 bases from V and 11 bases from J, with 15 bases between. The CDR3 coding sequence is TGTGCCAGCAGTCCCGAGAGGGGGGGGAAACTGTTTTTT. Its protein is CASSPERGGKLFF.

This clonotype has just a few counts. J is TRBJ1-4 and V is TRBV12-3 or TRBV12-4; D unresolved. The germline V and J ends were trimmed by 6 bases and 5 bases, with 13 bases remaining between them. The CDR3 has 14 residues. In DNA form, the CDR3 reads TGTGCCAGCAGAAGCATCTGGGCGAATGAAAAACTGTTTTTT. As protein: CASRSIWANEKLFF.